This T cell receptor beta chain is drawn from a study of blood T cell repertoires in COVID-19. Overall study: PBMCs, B-cell-depleted T cells, or T cells were the source of the cDNA or gDNA that made up the material.

Germline lookup yields CDR1 KGHSH and CDR2 LQKENI. Trimming cost V 3 bases and J 3 bases, with 12 bases left between them. The CDR3 length is 14 residues. Cohort assignment relied on participant-reported clinical history. Original methodology: Estimated nucleated cell counts came from reference gene primer amplification. Here immunoSEQ multiplex PCR was the method, and the copy in TCRdb shows in-frame clones only, minus some. V and J calls and clone size are given by that table; D and trimming were obtained from the DNA. The sample contains approximately 400,000 clones, approximately 93% of which appear only once.

This clonotype originated in a woman in her thirties or forties who had been exposed to COVID-19. The sequenced material came from PBMCs or T cells enriched from blood (not recorded which). J is TRBJ2-7 and V is TRBV18; a weak D match, TRBD2 (6 bases). CDR3 protein: CASSPKGGSYEQYF. The CDR3 DNA is TGTGCCAGCTCACCCAAAGGAGGGAGCTACGAGCAGTACTTC.